Listed below are T cell receptor beta chains from one sample, sequenced in a study of a mutant IDH1 vaccine in newly diagnosed glioma. The antigens for these receptors are not known. This table comes from immunoSEQ multiplex PCR, and its TCRdb copy is limited to in-frame clones, with some not included. Of 35,000 to 40,000 clones detected, 84% appear once; the ten largest clones hold 2% to 2.5%. The material sequenced was PBMCs, taken from a glioma patient whose treatment included an IDH1 peptide vaccine. These TCRs come from a middle-aged man with glioma. The CDR3 runs from the conserved cysteine through the conserved F or W. D genes are given only for firm matches. Where a row states a size, it is once, few, many or the class of an expanded clone; other rows omit it.

abundance	v_gene	j_gene	d_gene	CDR3aa	CDR3nt
-	TRBV2	TRBJ1-2	-	CASSGDTRTYGYTF	TGTGCCAGCAGTGGGGACACACGAACCTATGGCTACACCTTC
once	TRBV9	TRBJ1-2	-	CASSVGRQWSWGYTF	TGTGCCAGCAGCGTGGGCAGGCAATGGTCTTGGGGCTACACCTTC
-	TRBV28	TRBJ2-7	TRBD2	CASSFGGDEQYF	TGTGCCAGCAGTTTTGGGGGGGACGAGCAGTACTTC
-	TRBV5-1	TRBJ1-6	TRBD1	CASSLGQGFNSPLHF	TGCGCCAGCAGCTTGGGACAGGGTTTTAATTCACCCCTCCACTTT
-	TRBV7-2	TRBJ2-4	TRBD2	CASKLAGGNIQYF	TGTGCCAGCAAACTAGCGGGAGGGAACATTCAGTACTTC
-	TRBV6-1	TRBJ2-3	-	CASSDPLRLGTDTQYF	TGTGCCAGCAGTGACCCTCTTAGACTGGGCACAGATACGCAGTATTTT
-	TRBV18	TRBJ2-3	-	CASSPPGPRTDTQYF	TGTGCCAGCTCACCACCTGGTCCTCGCACAGATACGCAGTATTTT
few	TRBV19	TRBJ2-3	TRBD2	CASKGLAGNTDTQYF	TGTGCCAGTAAGGGACTAGCAGGGAACACAGATACGCAGTATTTT
-	TRBV6-6	TRBJ1-5	-	CASLGAEGSQPQHF	TGTGCCAGCCTCGGCGCGGAGGGTTCTCAGCCCCAGCATTTT
-	TRBV5-1	TRBJ1-4	-	CASSQGPNEKLFF	TGCGCCAGCTCACAGGGCCCTAATGAAAAACTGTTTTTT
-	TRBV9	TRBJ2-1	TRBD2	CASSVGSGRAKDNEQFF	TGTGCCAGCAGCGTAGGGAGCGGGAGGGCCAAGGATAATGAGCAGTTCTTC
-	TRBV23-1	TRBJ1-5	-	CASTPSAGRPQHF	TGCGCCAGCACGCCGTCTGCGGGACGGCCCCAGCATTTT
-	TRBV5-1	TRBJ2-1	TRBD2	CASSAFSGSYNEQFF	TGCGCCAGCAGCGCGTTTAGCGGGAGCTACAATGAGCAGTTCTTC
once	TRBV5-1	TRBJ2-6	-	CASSSYLGGQLSSGANVLTF	TGCGCCAGCAGCTCCTACCTCGGGGGGCAGTTAAGCTCTGGGGCCAACGTCCTGACTTTC
-	TRBV20-1	TRBJ2-5	-	CSARGFETQYF	TGCAGTGCTAGAGGGTTCGAGACCCAGTACTTC
-	TRBV7-9	TRBJ2-3	-	CASSPTGTDTQYF	TGTGCCAGCAGCCCCACTGGCACAGATACGCAGTATTTT
once	TRBV4-1	TRBJ2-3	TRBD1	CASSQVYRGSDTQYF	TGCGCCAGCAGCCAAGTGTACAGGGGATCCGATACGCAGTATTTT
-	TRBV7-2	TRBJ2-7	-	CASSLDLYEQYF	TGTGCCAGCAGCTTAGATCTGTACGAGCAGTACTTC
-	TRBV19	TRBJ2-7	TRBD1	CASSTSTGVGEQYF	TGTGCCAGTAGTACTTCTACAGGGGTGGGCGAGCAGTACTTC
-	TRBV11-2	TRBJ2-2	TRBD2	CASSTQLAGGSTGELFF	TGTGCCAGCAGCACGCAACTAGCGGGAGGATCCACCGGGGAGCTGTTTTTT
-	TRBV10-3	TRBJ2-7	-	CAISVTRIPYEQYF	TGTGCCATCAGCGTGACTAGGATTCCCTACGAGCAGTACTTC
-	TRBV28	TRBJ1-5	-	CASTAGTLSQPQHF	TGTGCCAGCACCGCCGGGACTTTGAGTCAGCCCCAGCATTTT
-	TRBV7-7	TRBJ2-3	TRBD1	CASGQGAGTDTQYF	TGTGCCAGCGGGCAGGGGGCAGGGACAGATACGCAGTATTTT
few	TRBV7-2	TRBJ1-5	TRBD1	CASSPRTGRGQPQHF	TGTGCCAGCAGCCCCCGGACAGGAAGAGGACAGCCCCAGCATTTT
-	TRBV4-1	TRBJ1-4	-	CASSQGTVATNEKLFF	TGCGCCAGCAGCCAAGGGACGGTTGCAACTAATGAAAAACTGTTTTTT
-	TRBV27	TRBJ1-4	-	CASSSGAKGKLFF	TGTGCCAGCAGCTCAGGGGCAAAGGGAAAACTGTTTTTT
-	TRBV7-9	TRBJ2-7	-	CASSPGLTSYEQYF	TGTGCCAGCAGCCCGGGACTGACTTCCTACGAGCAGTACTTC
few	TRBV28	TRBJ2-7	-	CASKRRVQDTYEQYF	TGTGCCAGCAAGAGGAGGGTTCAGGATACCTACGAGCAGTACTTC
once	TRBV4-3	TRBJ1-3	TRBD1	CASSQEVVDRPSGNTIYF	TGCGCCAGCAGCCAAGAGGTAGTGGACAGGCCCTCTGGAAACACCATATATTTT
-	TRBV5-1	TRBJ2-7	-	CASSSIPGTFEQYF	TGCGCCAGCAGCTCAATTCCCGGGACTTTCGAGCAGTACTTC
-	TRBV4-2	TRBJ2-3	TRBD2	CASSQDAGVPSETQYF	TGTGCCAGCAGCCAAGACGCGGGAGTCCCGAGCGAGACGCAGTATTTT
-	TRBV4-2	TRBJ2-3	TRBD2	CASSQEGTSGGTDTQYF	TGTGCCAGCAGCCAAGAAGGGACTAGCGGGGGCACAGATACGCAGTATTTT
-	TRBV15	TRBJ2-1	-	CATSRDPFRGYNEQFF	TGTGCCACCAGCAGAGATCCCTTCCGGGGGTACAATGAGCAGTTCTTC
-	TRBV29-1	TRBJ2-7	TRBD2	CSAGGLADPEQYF	TGCAGCGCTGGGGGACTAGCGGACCCCGAGCAGTACTTC
-	TRBV5-4	TRBJ2-7	TRBD2	CASSPSGSTTYEQYF	TGTGCCAGCAGTCCTAGCGGGAGTACCACCTACGAGCAGTACTTC
-	TRBV7-8	TRBJ1-5	-	CASSLVRGNQPQHF	TGTGCCAGCAGCTTAGTGAGAGGGAATCAGCCCCAGCATTTT
-	TRBV5-1	TRBJ1-2	TRBD1	CASSPGDSHYGYTF	TGCGCCAGCAGCCCGGGGGACAGCCACTATGGCTACACCTTC
-	TRBV21-1	TRBJ2-2	-	CASIGQENTGELFF	TGTGCCAGCATTGGACAGGAGAACACCGGGGAGCTGTTTTTT
-	TRBV5-1	TRBJ1-4	-	CASSSTPNKEYEKLFF	TGCGCCAGCAGCTCGACACCGAATAAGGAGTATGAAAAACTGTTTTTT
-	TRBV28	TRBJ2-1	TRBD2	CASSFRTSGAYNEQFF	TGTGCCAGCAGTTTCCGGACTAGCGGGGCCTACAATGAGCAGTTCTTC
-	TRBV5-6	TRBJ1-6	-	CASSLVGQNSPLHF	TGTGCCAGCAGCTTGGTCGGGCAGAATTCACCCCTCCACTTT
-	TRBV7-8	TRBJ1-5	-	CASSLLAPRGQPQHF	TGTGCCAGCAGCCTATTAGCCCCTCGGGGGCAGCCCCAGCATTTT
-	TRBV11-2	TRBJ2-7	-	CASTDLYEQYF	TGTGCCAGCACGGACCTCTACGAGCAGTACTTC
-	TRBV6-6	TRBJ1-5	-	CASSKQSAQPQHF	TGTGCCAGCAGTAAACAATCCGCTCAGCCCCAGCATTTT
few	TRBV7-8	TRBJ1-5	TRBD1	CASSNIQGASNQPQHF	TGTGCCAGCAGCAACATCCAGGGGGCGAGCAATCAGCCCCAGCATTTT
-	TRBV4-1	TRBJ2-1	-	CASSQDTIYNEQFF	TGCGCCAGCAGCCAAGATACGATCTACAATGAGCAGTTCTTC
-	TRBV11-1	TRBJ2-4	-	CASSLGDENIQYF	TGTGCCAGCAGCTTAGGGGACGAAAACATTCAGTACTTC
few	TRBV4-1	TRBJ2-7	-	CASSQEAAGPTYEQYF	TGCGCCAGCAGCCAAGAGGCAGCGGGCCCCACCTACGAGCAGTACTTC
-	TRBV29-1	TRBJ1-1	-	CSVVDGREAFF	TGCAGCGTTGTTGATGGCCGGGAAGCTTTCTTT
once	TRBV6-6	TRBJ1-1	TRBD1	CASSSTGGRAFF	TGTGCCAGCAGTTCAACAGGGGGACGAGCTTTCTTT
-	TRBV29-1	TRBJ2-1	-	CSVERPEGNEQFF	TGCAGCGTTGAACGCCCAGAGGGAAATGAGCAGTTCTTC